The entry below describes one T cell receptor (beta chain). The clone's antigen remains unknown. Base qualities are missing; no much larger clone stands one base away. The CDR3 runs 16 residues from the cysteine to the phenylalanine. Here the CDR3 DNA is all that survives: 48 bases in frame from base 1. The junction shows trimming of 4 bases on V and 8 bases on J, plus 22 bases between the germline ends. CDR1 is given as SGHDT and CDR2 as YYEEEE, both from the germline V gene. Library preparation used RACE. Sequencer: NextSeq 500. Library preparation attached unique molecular identifiers to individual cDNA molecules for quantitative, reproducible TCR counting. From each blood RNA sample, both TCR alpha and TCR beta chains were sequenced. The paper's data handling went like this. Samples had a median of roughly 100,000 TCRs, with a range from about 23,224 to 690,600. The Decombinator software suite was used to annotate the V, J and CDR3 of the TCR reads. For the PS versus PT1 abundance plots, all samples were subsampled to the same number of TCRs (28,000). TCRs were defined as expanded if absent before sensitization and observed at least eight times at the 2-week time point. TCRdb handled the public reads itself, with Q25 trimming in fastp and clone calling in MiXCR, and kept productive beta chains. Every CDR3 protein is listed once, alongside the most common genes and DNA of its rows. Clone size and V and J calls follow TCRdb, not the original study. The sample profile shows around 50,000 distinct CDR3 sequences; less than 9.5% of them were found once. 4.5% of the sample lies in the top ten.

This record belongs to a study of human T cells and chemical hapten exposure listed by TCRdb under 2021. The study in broad terms: For sensitization, 2% DPC in acetone was applied to a 2 cm by 2 cm area of upper inner arm skin. Blood samples were taken from patients before sensitization (week 0) and at 2, 6 and about 24 weeks after DPC sensitization. Blood for TCR sequencing was provided by twenty-nine alopecia patients at one to four time points (pre-sensitization, 2, 6 and 24 weeks). Throughout the study period of approximately 23 weeks, patients also received therapeutic DPC doses to the scalp every week. The libraries were sequenced as a pool, and the TCR yield per sample differed mostly because of small variations in library volumes within the pool. Patch testing on the upper back used Finn chambers containing 0.01% DPC, with scoring done after 6 days according to International Contact Dermatitis Research Group standards. Most of the patients in the cohort were female, and the cohort covered alopecia areata with under or over 50% scalp involvement, alopecia totalis and alopecia universalis. This study followed changes in the peripheral blood TCR repertoire in vivo during primary and secondary sensitization of alopecia patients to the hapten diphenylcyclopropenone (DPC).

Broader findings and caveats from the paper: Repeated subsampling changed both the strength of the expansion versus patch-test correlation and the threshold at which that correlation became significant. Patch test score was positively correlated with the number of PT1 expanded TCRs, with significance at thresholds 8, 16 and 32 but not at 4. Expanded TCRs formed significantly more large CDR3 similarity clusters than pre-sensitization or healthy control sets, consistent with antigen-driven responses. Because all patients had alopecia, a presumed autoimmune disease, the immune response of the patients might differ from that of healthy individuals. The number of TCRs above 1 in 1000 frequency did not change with DPC sensitization; there was no evidence of global repertoire structure alterations.

Per the publication, the time point label means: patch test 1, 2 weeks after DPC sensitization. What the treatment or condition label conveys for this sample: therapeutic diphenylcyclopropenone sensitization with weekly scalp DPC. Blood at each patch-test visit was drawn before the patch test was applied. Patients were eligible if aged 18 to 70, diagnosed with alopecia and judged suitable for DPC therapy, and pregnant patients were excluded. Total RNA was isolated from unfractionated whole blood collected in Tempus Blood RNA tubes. The clonotype comes from a woman in her 50s with alopecia areata. Some clones in this sample may be carry-over from other donors' samples. Recombination connected TRBV5-6 to TRBJ2-1; no confident D gene assignment can be made. The source was whole blood, collected in connection with sensitization to the hapten diphenylcyclopropenone (DPC). The CDR3 reads CASSPLVVAERDEQFF. The base sequence is TGTGCCAGCAGCCCCCTTGTCGTGGCAGAAAGGGATGAGCAGTTCTTC.